One and the same sample provided the 32 T cell receptor beta chains below, sequenced in a study of beta chain features in type 1 diabetes. Sequenced material consisted of expressed TCRB transcripts (all of the isolated RNA was reverse transcribed). Sequencing was performed with immunoSEQ multiplex PCR; in TCRdb, only in-frame clones are kept and a portion is missing. The table records around 16,000 clones, 55% of them present only once. What was sequenced was stem cell memory CD4+ T cells from blood. The receptors shown here come from a woman aged 18-29 years in good health.

Only a few counts were recorded for this clone. The rearrangement joins TRBV12-5 to TRBJ2-7; D possibly corresponds to TRBD2 (5 bases). The CDR3 runs 12 residues. Trimming removed 7 bases at V and 0 bases at J, with 7 bases between. Germline values: CDR1 LGHNT, CDR2 FRNRAP. The DNA of the CDR3 is TGTGCTAGTGCCCGGGGCTCCTACGAGCAGTACTTC. This codes for CASARGSYEQYF.

This clone was counted only a few times. This sequence joins TRBV5-1 and TRBJ2-5; D not resolved. CDR1 is SGHRS, CDR2 YFSETQ, per germline. Trimming pared 4 bases from V and 3 bases from J, leaving 13 bases between. The CDR3 loop spans 14 amino acids. The CDR3 is CASSQAVSEETQYF. The CDR3, as DNA: TGCGCCAGCAGCCAGGCCGTATCCGAAGAGACCCAGTACTTC.

This clone was counted once. The rearrangement uses TRBV6-1 and TRBJ1-4; 9 nucleotides agree with TRBD1. The ends lost 5 bases at V and 8 bases at J; junction bases unmatched: 9. This CDR3 is 15 amino acids long. Germline V gene lookup returns CDR1 MNHNS and CDR2 SASEGT. This chain's CDR3 is CASSLPTGGGEKLFF. Here the CDR3 DNA reads TGTGCCAGCAGTTTACCGACAGGGGGAGGAGAAAAACTGTTTTTT.

The V call is TRBV6-1, the J call TRBJ2-2; 7 nucleotides line up with TRBD2. Germline V gene data show CDR1 as MNHNS and CDR2 as SASEGT. After removal of 10 bases from V and 6 bases from J, the junction contained 14 bases not matched to a gene. The CDR3 spans 15 residues. CDR3 in DNA: TGTGCCACCACCTGGGGGGGTTTAAGGGCCGGGGAGCTGTTTTTT. Translating gives CATTWGGLRAGELFF.

This chain's CDR3 is CASSLGAGSPLHF. The CDR3, as DNA: TGTGCCAGCAGCTTGGGGGCGGGTTCACCCCTCCACTTT. This chain joins TRBV7-2 and TRBJ1-6, with a weak D call TRBD1 (6 bases). V dropped 3 bases and J dropped 9 bases, with 9 bases sitting between them. The CDR3 length is 13 residues. Germline V gene sequence: CDR1 SGHTA, CDR2 FQGNSA. Variable domain in full (rest from reference TRBV7-2 and TRBJ1-6): GAGVSQSPSNKVTEKGKDVELRCDPISGHTALYWYRQSLGQGLEFLIYFQGNSAPDKSGLPSDRFSAERTGGSVSTLTIQRTQQEDSAVYLCASSLGAGSPLHFGNGTRLTVT.

This chain links TRBV9 with TRBJ2-3; 9 positions agree with TRBD2. Germline-derived CDR1 and CDR2 are SGDLS and YYNGEE. V shed 3 bases, J shed 2 bases, and the junction held 1 base outside the gene matches. The CDR3 loop spans 14 amino acids. The CDR3 is CASSERGATDTQYF. CDR3 nucleotide sequence: TGTGCCAGCAGCGAGCGGGGGGCCACAGATACGCAGTATTTT. Looking up the rest from reference TRBV9 and TRBJ2-3 gives the full variable domain: DSGVTQTPKHLITATGQRVTLRCSPRSGDLSVYWYQQSLDQGLQFLIQYYNGEERAKGNILERFSAQQFPDLHSELNLSSLELGDSALYFCASSERGATDTQYFGPGTRLTVL.

The rearrangement links TRBV12-5 to TRBJ2-5, with unresolved D. The V end was cut by 4 bases, the J end by 0 bases, with 6 bases between. From germline, CDR1 is LGHNT and CDR2 FRNRAP. This CDR3 is built from 13 residues. In DNA, the CDR3 is TGTGCTAGTGGTTGGCGGAACCAAGAGACCCAGTACTTC. This gives the protein CASGWRNQETQYF.

This clone came up a few times. The chain joins TRBV28 to TRBJ1-2; a weak D match, TRBD1 (6 bases). CDR3 length: 14 residues. Trimming took 5 bases from V and 4 from J, leaving 14 bases between them. The germline V gene encodes CDR1 MDHEN and CDR2 SYDVKM. CDR3 protein: CASSGQGTGYGYTF. The CDR3 nucleotides read TGTGCCAGCAGTGGTCAGGGGACGGGCTATGGCTACACCTTC.

This clone was detected only a few times. The chain employs TRBV6-1 and TRBJ1-3; D not resolved. This CDR3 has 13 amino acids. CDR1 is MNHNS and CDR2 is SASEGT in the germline V gene. The ends were cut back, 5 bases at V and 7 bases at J, with 12 bases in the middle. The CDR3 nucleotides read TGTGCCAGCAGTCTGACTGGAGAGAACACCATATATTTT. Its protein is CASSLTGENTIYF.

The CDR3 DNA reads as TGCAGCGTTCGGGACAGGGGCCCTGAAGCTTTCTTT. Amino acid sequence: CSVRDRGPEAFF. V usage is TRBV29-1 and J usage is TRBJ1-1; 10 nucleotides agree with TRBD1. This CDR3 has 12 amino acids. After removal of 5 bases from V and 6 bases from J, the junction contained 3 bases not matched to a gene. CDR1 is SQVTM, CDR2 ANQGSEA, per germline.

This chain uses TRBV29-1 with TRBJ1-2; perhaps TRBD1 as D (5 bases). There are 15 residues in the CDR3. Germline CDR1 reads SQVTM; CDR2 reads ANQGSEA. V lost 0 bases and J lost 2, with 13 bases in between. Here the CDR3 DNA reads TGCAGCGTTGAAGATCTGGGGGGGGGAAACTATGGCTACACCTTC. The encoded protein is CSVEDLGGGNYGYTF.

There are a few counts of this clone. The chain recombines TRBV18 with TRBJ2-7; the match to TRBD2 covers 10 bases. V lost 6 bases, J lost 6 bases, and 11 bases stayed unmatched. This CDR3 has 15 amino acids. Germline-derived CDR1 and CDR2 are KGHSH and LQKENI. The CDR3 nucleotides are TGTGCCAGCTCCCCGCCTGCTAGCGGGAGCCTCGAGCAGTACTTC. It is translated as CASSPPASGSLEQYF.

The J gene is TRBJ1-1, the V gene TRBV11-2; TRBD1 is a possible D gene (6 bases). From germline, CDR1 is SGHAT and CDR2 FQNNGV. Trimming left V 3 bases short and J 1 base short, with 12 bases between. The CDR3 covers 15 residues. This CDR3 reads CASSFSWGQNTEAFF. In nucleotides, the CDR3 is TGTGCCAGCAGCTTCTCTTGGGGACAGAACACTGAAGCTTTCTTT.

The CDR3 region has the DNA TGTGCCAGCAGCCCCCGAGGTGGCAGAAATCAGCCCCAGCATTTT. This translates into CASSPRGGRNQPQHF. This chain joins TRBV7-2 and TRBJ1-5; D gene ambiguous. Germline loops: CDR1 SGHTA, CDR2 FQGNSA. Trimming took 5 bases from V and 4 from J, leaving 15 bases between them. The CDR3 is 15 amino acids.

J is TRBJ1-1 and V is TRBV7-8; the D is unclear. The CDR3 covers 15 residues. The germline V and J ends were trimmed by 1 base and 5 bases, with 14 bases remaining between them. Germline values: CDR1 SGHVS, CDR2 FQNEAQ. The CDR3 protein is CASSLDQRGFTEAFF. For the CDR3, the DNA is TGTGCCAGCAGCTTAGACCAACGGGGATTTACTGAAGCTTTCTTT.

CDR3 sequence: CASSFDGGGQETQYF. Written as DNA, the CDR3 is TGTGCCAGCAGCTTCGACGGGGGGGGGCAAGAGACCCAGTACTTC. The chain carries TRBV5-5 and TRBJ2-5; TRBD2 aligns across 8 bases. The CDR3 is 15 amino acids. CDR1 SGHKS and CDR2 YYEKEE come from the germline V gene (reference sequence). V lost 2 bases to trimming and J lost 2 bases; unmatched junction nucleotides: 5.

This clone was detected a few times. Here the CDR3 reads CASSDPGTGGLGKETQYF. DNA of the CDR3: TGTGCCAGCAGTGACCCCGGGACAGGGGGATTAGGGAAAGAGACCCAGTACTTC. This chain connects TRBV25-1 to TRBJ2-5; the match to TRBD1 covers 11 bases. Looked up from germline, CDR1 is MGHDK and CDR2 is SYGVNS. The CDR3 extends over 18 amino acids. Trimming took 3 bases from V and 3 from J; bases not matched to a gene: 12.

As concerns this clone: This sequence may be a read error, since a much larger clone differs from it by one base. V and J are TRBV4-1 and TRBJ2-4; weak D call: TRBD2 (5 bases). Trimming took 0 bases from V and 7 from J, leaving 13 bases between them. From germline, CDR1 is MGHRA and CDR2 YSYEKL. The CDR3 length is 15 residues. The CDR3 DNA sequence: TGCGCCAGCAGCCAAGATATAGCCGGCGGGAACATTCAGTACTTC. Protein: CASSQDIAGGNIQYF.

This chain links TRBV19 with TRBJ1-1, with 7 bases that match TRBD1. Germline V CDR1 and CDR2: LNHDA, SQIVND (reference sequence). The CDR3 is 13 residues long. J lost 5 bases, V lost 3 bases, and 3 bases had no gene match. CDR3 residues: CASSIQGGTEAFF. For the CDR3, the DNA is TGTGCCAGTAGTATCCAGGGGGGAACTGAAGCTTTCTTT.

V is TRBV18 and J is TRBJ2-3, with D maybe TRBD2 (6 bases). V lost 4 bases to trimming and J lost 6 bases, with 11 bases between them. Germline V gene lookup returns CDR1 KGHSH and CDR2 LQKENI. The CDR3 spans 13 residues. CDR3 in amino acids: CASSQEGLDTQYF. The CDR3 bases are TGTGCCAGCTCACAGGAGGGGTTGGATACGCAGTATTTT.

The V call is TRBV5-4, the J call TRBJ2-1; TRBD2 matches 13 bases. Germline loops: CDR1 SGHNT, CDR2 YYREEE (reference sequence). This CDR3 has 19 amino acids. V gave up 1 base and J gave up 1 base; unmatched junction bases: 8. CDR3 amino acids: CASSLKRLAGGSSYNEQFF. Here the CDR3 DNA reads TGTGCCAGCAGCTTGAAGCGACTAGCGGGAGGTTCTTCCTACAATGAGCAGTTCTTC.

The V gene is TRBV30, the J gene TRBJ1-3; no definite D call. V was pared by 2 bases and J by 0 bases, with 5 bases between. The CDR3 loop spans 13 amino acids. Germline lookup yields CDR1 GTSNPN and CDR2 SVGIG (reference sequence). CDR3 DNA: TGTGCCTGGAGTCCCCACTCTGGAAACACCATATATTTT. It is translated as CAWSPHSGNTIYF.

The rearrangement uses TRBV7-9 and TRBJ2-7; D uncertain. Germline CDR1 reads SEHNR; CDR2 reads FQNEAQ (reference sequence). The ends were cut back, 4 bases at V and 1 base at J, with 8 bases in the middle. This CDR3 comprises 13 residues. The CDR3 nucleotides read TGTGCCAGCAGCTCTCGGGTTTCCTACGAGCAGTACTTC. It specifies CASSSRVSYEQYF.

The V gene is TRBV12-5, the J gene TRBJ2-7, with D unresolved. Germline assignment: CDR1 LGHNT and CDR2 FRNRAP. Trimming removed 1 base from V and 4 bases from J, with 11 bases in between. This CDR3 is 14 amino acids long. The CDR3 region has the DNA TGTGCTAGTGGTTTGGGGCCCAGGATTTACGAGCAGTACTTC. Its protein is CASGLGPRIYEQYF.

This clone has a handful of counts. V usage is TRBV5-5 and J usage is TRBJ2-2; no firm D call. Germline V gene sequence: CDR1 SGHKS, CDR2 YYEKEE (reference sequence). This CDR3 comprises 14 residues. Trimming stripped 4 bases from V and 1 base from J, with 8 bases between. In DNA form, the CDR3 reads TGTGCCAGCAGCGGGCATTTGAACACCGGGGAGCTGTTTTTT. Amino acid sequence: CASSGHLNTGELFF.

This clone occurred a few times. The sample contains more than one DNA sequence encoding this CDR3. The chain couples TRBV30 to TRBJ2-5; tentative D call: TRBD2 (6 bases). The CDR3 runs 13 residues. The V gene lost 0 bases and the J gene lost 3 bases, with 8 bases spanning the gap. CDR1 GTSNPN and CDR2 SVGIG come from the germline V gene (reference sequence). This chain's CDR3 is CAWSVGGKETQYF. The CDR3 coding sequence is TGTGCCTGGAGTGTAGGAGGGAAAGAGACCCAGTACTTC.

J is TRBJ2-3 and V is TRBV13, with 7 bases identical to TRBD2. Germline-derived CDR1 and CDR2 are PRHDT and FYEKMQ (reference sequence). This CDR3 comprises 17 residues. V lost 4 bases, J lost 6 bases, and 16 bases stayed unmatched. CDR3 nucleotides: TGTGCCAGCAGCTCGCCGAGTAGCGGGCCCCTCCGGGATACGCAGTATTTT. Protein: CASSSPSSGPLRDTQYF.

This clone was observed a handful of times. The CDR3 nucleotides are TGTGCCAGCTCACCACAACAGGGTTCTGGAAACACCATATATTTT. It is translated as CASSPQQGSGNTIYF. The V and J genes are TRBV18 and TRBJ1-3, with D possibly matching TRBD1 (6 bases). The germline V gene has CDR1 KGHSH and CDR2 LQKENI. V was pared by 1 base and J by 1 base, with 8 bases between. This CDR3 is 15 amino acids long. The entire variable domain, with the rest obtained from reference TRBV18 and TRBJ1-3, is as follows: NAGVMQNPRHLVRRRGQEARLRCSPMKGHSHVYWYRQLPEEGLKFMVYLQKENIIDESGMPKERFSAEFPKEGPSILRIQQVVRGDSAAYFCASSPQQGSGNTIYFGEGSWLTVV.

This clone was recorded a few times. The chain carries TRBV10-3 and TRBJ2-7; the match to TRBD2 covers 7 bases. This CDR3 has 11 residues. CDR1 ENHRY and CDR2 SYGVKD come from the germline V gene. V shed 9 bases and J 5 bases; nucleotides not matched to a gene: 4. CDR3 sequence (DNA): TGTGCCATGGGAGGGTTTAACGAGCAGTACTTC. This codes for CAMGGFNEQYF.

This clone was detected a few times. The J gene is TRBJ2-7, the V gene TRBV4-1, with 11 bases aligning to TRBD2. In germline, CDR1 is MGHRA, CDR2 YSYEKL. Trimming removed 0 bases from V and 9 bases from J; junction bases left unmatched: 4. The CDR3 covers 14 residues. DNA of the CDR3: TGCGCCAGCAGCCAAGAACTAGCGGGAGTGCGGCAGTACTTC. This gives the protein CASSQELAGVRQYF.

The chain combines TRBV5-4 with TRBJ2-1, with TRBD2 matching over 12 bases. The CDR3 totals 17 residues. The V segment lost 4 bases and the J segment 3 bases; nucleotides outside the gene matches: 8. CDR1 SGHNT and CDR2 YYREEE come from the germline V gene (reference sequence). The CDR3 nucleotides read TGTGCCAGCAGCCTGCTCGGACTAGCGGGAAACTACAATGAGCAGTTCTTC. Its protein is CASSLLGLAGNYNEQFF.

Here the CDR3 reads CASSVRLAGPGNEQFF. The CDR3 bases are TGTGCCAGCAGCGTACGACTAGCGGGGCCAGGAAATGAGCAGTTCTTC. V and J are TRBV9 and TRBJ2-1; 11 nucleotides align to TRBD2. Germline CDR1 is SGDLS and CDR2 is YYNGEE. V lost 1 base and J lost 7; bases outside the gene matches: 7. The CDR3 spans 16 residues.